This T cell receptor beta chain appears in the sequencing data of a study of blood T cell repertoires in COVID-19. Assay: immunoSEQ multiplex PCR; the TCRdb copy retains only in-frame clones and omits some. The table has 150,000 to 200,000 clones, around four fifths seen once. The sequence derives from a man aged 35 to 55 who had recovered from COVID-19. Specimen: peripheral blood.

The CDR3 sequence is CASSIISGGTDTQYF. For the CDR3, the DNA is TGTGCCAGTAGTATAATAAGCGGGGGCACAGATACGCAGTATTTT. This chain links TRBV19 with TRBJ2-3; 7 nucleotides align to TRBD2. This CDR3 comprises 15 residues. Trimming cost V 2 bases and J 1 base; bases outside gene matches: 3. Germline loops: CDR1 LNHDA, CDR2 SQIVND (reference sequence).